Reported below is one T cell receptor beta chain. A junction boundary mismatches the germline segment, possibly from a read error. This CDR3 is 14 amino acids long. Germline-derived CDR1 and CDR2 are LGHNA and YNFKEQ. These data belong to a study of tumor-infiltrating lymphocytes in primary liver carcinoma. For the study at large: Patients comprised men and women whose ages fell between 30 and 69 years. Maximum tumor diameters ranged from roughly 4 to 10 cm, stage T1-T3 N0M0. Sample yields of productive TCRbeta reads, ranging from roughly 3.5 to 7.13 million, were similar across tissue types.

Starting material for RNA and DNA co-extraction consisted of roughly 19-34 mg of unsorted bulk tissue. All patients had surgically resected primary liver carcinoma. Constant-region priming of roughly 500 ng total RNA yielded TCR beta cDNA. Slightly modified ARM-PCR, run as three nested multiplex PCR rounds, produced the TCR beta libraries. Running around 9 cycles apiece, the first two PCR rounds relied on TRBV1-TRBV30 forward primers together with a C-beta reverse primer. Each CDR3 protein gets one entry after TCRdb re-called the multiplex PCR reads with MiXCR. Of 100,000 or so distinct CDR3 sequences listed, approximately 70% were seen once; the top ten hold around 12%.

Sequencing was done on a sample of liver tumor tissue from sampling region 2. Subset indicated: tumor region T2, inferior pole. J is TRBJ1-3 and V is TRBV4-2; D is undetermined. The TCR was taken from a woman aged 60-75 years with primary liver carcinoma and hepatitis B virus infection. This CDR3 reads CAGSQERDGNTIYF. DNA for the CDR3: TGTGCCGGCAGCCAAGAAAGGGATGGAAACACCATATATTTC.